This is a list of T cell receptor beta chains from one sample in a study of blood T cell repertoires in COVID-19. The repertoire was sequenced with immunoSEQ multiplex PCR; TCRdb's copy has only in-frame clones and lacks some. In the table there are 250,000 to 300,000 clones, more than 75% of which are singletons. The sample consisted of peripheral blood. Every receptor here comes from a woman aged 60 to 75 with COVID-19, enrolled during active disease. The CDR3 runs from the conserved cysteine through the conserved F or W. The D gene is left open where the match is weak. Size tells how often a clone was seen (once, few, many) or the class of an expanded clone, and some rows leave it out.

d_gene,abundance,v_gene,j_gene,CDR3aa,CDR3nt
-,-,TRBV9,TRBJ2-7,CASSPRGNEQYF,TGTGCCAGCAGCCCTAGGGGGAACGAGCAGTACTTC
-,-,TRBV12-3/TRBV12-4,TRBJ1-1,CASSPRLNTEAFF,TGTGCCAGCAGTCCCCGTTTGAACACTGAAGCTTTCTTT
-,-,TRBV5-4,TRBJ2-4,CASSHPNHDSKNIQYF,TGTGCCAGCAGCCATCCTAATCACGATTCCAAAAACATTCAGTACTTC
TRBD2,-,TRBV25-1,TRBJ2-7,CASSELAGVAYEQYF,TGTGCCAGCAGTGAACTAGCGGGAGTGGCCTACGAGCAGTACTTC
TRBD2,few,TRBV14,TRBJ2-7,CASSPLLAGGVGWSYEQYF,TGTGCCAGCAGCCCCCTACTAGCGGGAGGGGTCGGATGGAGCTACGAGCAGTACTTC
TRBD2,few,TRBV3-1/TRBV3-2,TRBJ2-1,CASSPYSGLAGAHNEQFF,TGTGCCAGCAGCCCCTACAGCGGGCTAGCGGGAGCCCACAATGAGCAGTTCTTC
TRBD2,-,TRBV12-5,TRBJ2-3,CASAIAGAMSDTQYF,TGTGCTAGTGCCATAGCGGGGGCTATGTCAGATACGCAGTATTTT
TRBD1,-,TRBV15,TRBJ1-2,CATSARGTARPGYGYTF,TGTGCCACCAGCGCCCGGGGGACAGCCAGGCCGGGCTATGGCTACACCTTC
TRBD2,-,TRBV18,TRBJ2-7,CATGGGAYEQYF,TGTGCCACGGGAGGAGGAGCCTACGAGCAGTACTTC
-,-,TRBV18,TRBJ1-3,CASSIASGNTIYF,TGTGCCAGCTCTATAGCTTCTGGAAACACCATATATTTT
TRBD1,-,TRBV28,TRBJ1-5,CASSARTGVGQPQHF,TGTGCCAGCAGTGCCCGGACAGGGGTGGGTCAGCCCCAGCATTTT
TRBD1,-,TRBV5-4,TRBJ2-2,CASSLDRGQAEGGELFF,TGTGCCAGCAGCTTGGATAGGGGACAGGCTGAAGGCGGGGAGCTGTTTTTT
-,-,TRBV7-2,TRBJ2-7,CASSRGQEQYF,TGTGCCAGCAGTAGAGGACAGGAGCAGTACTTC
TRBD2,-,TRBV28,TRBJ2-3,CASSLPGGHSTDTQYF,TGTGCCAGCAGTCTCCCGGGAGGTCATAGCACAGATACGCAGTATTTT
-,-,TRBV3-1/TRBV3-2,TRBJ1-6,CASSRGGNSPLHF,TGTGCCAGCAGCCGGGGAGGTAATTCACCCCTCCACTTT
-,-,TRBV10-1,TRBJ1-3,CASSDRTLGSGNTIYF,TGCGCCAGCAGTGATAGGACTCTTGGATCTGGAAACACCATATATTTT
-,-,TRBV5-1,TRBJ2-2,CASSLVGLYTGELFF,TGCGCCAGCAGCTTGGTAGGACTCTACACCGGGGAGCTGTTTTTT
-,-,TRBV19,TRBJ1-1,CASSMTLQENTEAFF,TGTGCCAGTAGTATGACACTACAGGAGAACACTGAAGCTTTCTTT
-,-,TRBV18,TRBJ2-5,CASSPPGQGAGVAQYF,TGTGCCAGCTCACCACCGGGACAGGGAGCGGGGGTCGCCCAGTACTTC
-,-,TRBV28,TRBJ2-1,CASSLVLPLYNEQFF,TGTGCCAGCAGTTTAGTACTTCCCCTCTACAATGAGCAGTTCTTC
TRBD1,-,TRBV7-9,TRBJ1-2,CASSSTGTGESGGYTF,TGTGCCAGCAGCTCTACTGGGACAGGGGAATCGGGGGGCTACACCTTC
-,-,TRBV28,TRBJ1-6,CASSPARGNNSPLHF,TGTGCCAGCAGTCCCGCGCGGGGTAATAATTCACCCCTCCACTTT
TRBD2,-,TRBV27,TRBJ2-3,CASSLGGRAGDTQYF,TGTGCCAGCAGTTTAGGTGGGAGGGCCGGGGATACGCAGTATTTT
-,-,TRBV5-8,TRBJ1-1,CASGGALEAFF,TGTGCCTCCGGGGGGGCGCTTGAAGCTTTCTTT
-,-,TRBV18,TRBJ1-1,CASSPLQAENTEAFF,TGTGCCAGCTCACCACTACAGGCGGAGAACACTGAAGCTTTCTTT
-,-,TRBV6-4,TRBJ2-2,CASSERARGELFF,TGTGCCAGCAGTGAGCGGGCAAGGGGGGAGCTGTTTTTT
-,-,TRBV7-8,TRBJ1-5,CASSLGVGAGSNQPQHF,TGTGCCAGCAGCTTAGGAGTCGGAGCGGGAAGCAATCAGCCCCAGCATTTT
-,-,TRBV4-1,TRBJ1-2,CASSQGIVGQGYNGYTF,TGCGCCAGCAGCCAAGGGATAGTAGGGCAGGGGTACAATGGCTACACCTTC
-,-,TRBV23-1,TRBJ1-6,CASSQLYVEGCSYNSPLHF,TGCGCCAGCAGTCAATTATATGTGGAGGGGTGCTCCTATAATTCACCCCTCCACTTT
-,few,TRBV28,TRBJ1-1,CASSLWLGGDTEAFF,TGTGCCAGCAGTTTATGGCTCGGCGGGGATACTGAAGCTTTCTTT
TRBD2,-,TRBV9,TRBJ2-1,CASSPTSGTDGNEQFF,TGTGCCAGCAGCCCGACTAGCGGGACTGATGGCAATGAGCAGTTCTTC
-,few,TRBV30,TRBJ1-4,CAWSKPTGANEKLFF,TGTGCCTGGAGCAAACCGACGGGAGCTAATGAAAAACTGTTTTTT
TRBD1,once,TRBV6-2/TRBV6-3,TRBJ2-1,CASSVRDRVDNEQFF,TGTGCCAGCAGTGTCCGGGACAGGGTCGACAATGAGCAGTTCTTC
-,few,TRBV2,TRBJ2-2,CASRVDGGVGELFF,TGTGCCAGCAGGGTTGATGGGGGCGTGGGGGAGCTGTTTTTT
-,-,TRBV7-2,TRBJ2-1,CASSFGPTDEQFF,TGTGCCAGCAGCTTTGGGCCGACGGATGAGCAGTTCTTC
TRBD2,-,TRBV18,TRBJ2-4,CASSPPGLDLAKNIQYF,TGTGCCAGCTCACCACCGGGACTAGACTTAGCCAAAAACATTCAGTACTTC
-,-,TRBV19,TRBJ2-5,CASSARTVGETQYF,TGTGCCAGTAGTGCCCGGACAGTGGGAGAGACCCAGTACTTC
-,-,TRBV19,TRBJ1-4,CASSTAAGGATNEKLFF,TGTGCCAGTAGTACGGCCGCGGGCGGAGCAACTAATGAAAAACTGTTTTTT
TRBD2,-,TRBV7-2,TRBJ2-4,CASSLSGSWNIQYF,TGTGCCAGCAGCTTAAGCGGGAGTTGGAACATTCAGTACTTC
TRBD1,-,TRBV5-1,TRBJ2-2,CASSVDRGTGELFF,TGCGCCAGCAGCGTGGACAGGGGCACCGGGGAGCTGTTTTTT
-,-,TRBV7-8,TRBJ1-2,CASSSRRDGYTF,TGTGCCAGCAGCTCAAGACGGGATGGCTACACCTTC
-,-,TRBV18,TRBJ1-1,CASSPRTVTEGFWAFF,TGTGCCAGCTCACCTAGGACAGTAACTGAGGGGTTTTGGGCTTTCTTT
-,-,TRBV5-4,TRBJ2-7,CASSLDLYDNYEQYF,TGTGCCAGCAGCTTGGATCTATACGATAACTACGAGCAGTACTTC
TRBD2,-,TRBV5-1,TRBJ2-2,CASSLEGGLAGRSGTGELFF,TGCGCCAGCAGCTTGGAGGGCGGACTAGCGGGAAGAAGTGGCACCGGGGAGCTGTTTTTT
-,once,TRBV5-1,TRBJ2-2,CASSRLASGENTGELFF,TGCGCCAGCAGCAGATTAGCGTCGGGAGAGAACACCGGGGAGCTGTTTTTT
-,once,TRBV24-1,TRBJ2-2,CATSDPGTNTGELFF,TGTGCCACCAGTGACCCCGGGACTAACACCGGGGAGCTGTTTTTT